A selection of T cell receptor beta chains follows, all from one sample in a study of metastatic and nonmetastatic thyroid tumors. Using MiXCR, TCRdb reanalyzed the PCR reads. The sample consists of 10,000 or so clones, roughly 30% of them appearing once. Sequencing used tumor tissue. The receptors stem from a female donor with papillary thyroid cancer or a benign thyroid nodule (not recorded which). Some clones in this sample may be carry-over from other donors' samples. Each CDR3 is given with its conserved first and last residue. The D gene is left open where the match is weak.

V,D,CDR3
TRBV4-1,NA,CASIQDLGVSTDTQYF
TRBV3-1,NA,CASRGINSPLHF
TRBV6-1,NA,CASREDGYTF
TRBV3-1,TRBD1,CASSHGQGAVGYTF
TRBV3-1,TRBD2,CASILRTSGVFTDTQYF
TRBV20-1,NA,CSASTITGFQETQYF
TRBV20-1,NA,CSANPIAQSGTVSYEQYF
TRBV20-1,NA,CSAETGSYTYNEQFF
TRBV5-1,TRBD2,CASSPSGNTYNEQSF
TRBV18,NA,CASSQPGTRNEKLFF
TRBV5-1,TRBD2,CASSRSGAGGFNEQFF
TRBV20-1,TRBD1,CSACRDTGGTEAFF
TRBV9,TRBD2,CASSPSGASGSEGEQFF
TRBV5-5,TRBD1,CASSSGQGAPEAFF
TRBV11-1,NA,CASSCPWETQYF
TRBV20-1,NA,CSTSGPTYEQYF
TRBV6-1,TRBD1,CASNPDRASEAFF
TRBV30,TRBD2,CAWRPGLQRETQYF
TRBV4-2,NA,CASSQDVTAYNQPQHF
TRBV20-1,TRBD1,CSASDRGDNQPQHF
TRBV20-1,TRBD2,CSATSGSVSDTQYF
TRBV6-5,NA,CASSPQEGASHTDTQYF
TRBV20-1,NA,CSASGDSKGGELFF
TRBV27,NA,CASRGTSIFKPYF
TRBV18,NA,CASSPLQGYNEQFF
TRBV6-6,TRBD1,CASSYSGTGFFEQYF